Included here is one TCR beta chain sequence, with context. The antigen remains unidentified. Germline values: CDR1 MNHEY, CDR2 SMNVEV (reference sequence). This CDR3 spans 19 amino acids. Scientists made TCR beta cDNA using 5'RACE template switching with UMIs. TCRdb reprocessed the 5' RACE reads; each CDR3 protein has one entry and no DNA is given. The specimen's table records about 160,000 distinct CDR3 sequences. The sample originates from a study of T cells expressing NK-cell markers. The study, taken as a whole, reports: Expanded NKG2C+ T cell clones were not confirmed as HCMV-specific.

The chain carries TRBV27 and TRBJ2-7; with no DNA, the TCRdb D assignment of TRBD2 cannot be verified. The sequencing input was blood T cells: a sorted CD56 or NKG2C T cell subset, CD4+ or CD8+ T cells, or bulk PBMC T cells (not recorded which). The sequence came from a woman aged 18 to 75 in good health. CDR3 sequence reads: CASSPGGLGRASNTYEQYF.